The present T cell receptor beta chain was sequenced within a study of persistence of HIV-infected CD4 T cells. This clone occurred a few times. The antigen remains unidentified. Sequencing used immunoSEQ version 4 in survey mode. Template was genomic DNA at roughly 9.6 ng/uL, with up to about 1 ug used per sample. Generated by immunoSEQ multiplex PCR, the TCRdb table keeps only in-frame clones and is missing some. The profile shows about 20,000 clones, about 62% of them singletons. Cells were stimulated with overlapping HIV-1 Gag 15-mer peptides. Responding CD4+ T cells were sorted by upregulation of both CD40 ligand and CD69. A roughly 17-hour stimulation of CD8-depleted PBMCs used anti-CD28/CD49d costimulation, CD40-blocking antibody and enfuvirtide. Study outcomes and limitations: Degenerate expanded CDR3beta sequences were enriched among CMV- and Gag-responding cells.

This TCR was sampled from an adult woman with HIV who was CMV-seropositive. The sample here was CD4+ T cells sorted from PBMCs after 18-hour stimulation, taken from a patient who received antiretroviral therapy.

CDR3 residues: CASSGRDMTAYEQYF. The CDR3 coding sequence is TGCGCCAGCAGTGGAAGGGACATGACGGCCTACGAGCAGTACTTC. The rearrangement links TRBV10-2 to TRBJ2-7; D might be TRBD1 (6 bases). This CDR3 is built from 15 residues. V was shortened by 4 bases and J by 2 bases, with 15 bases between the two germline ends. Looked up from germline, CDR1 is WSHSY and CDR2 is SAAADI.